The 16 T cell receptor beta chains reported below all come from one sample, sequenced in a study of control samples from healthy donors and cancer patients. TCRdb keeps only in-frame clones here, not all; method: immunoSEQ multiplex PCR. The repertoire holds roughly 100,000 clones, almost 90% seen once, with roughly 13% in the top ten. Sequencing was done on a sample of blood. These receptors came from a man younger than 45 in good health.

The gene calls are TRBV28 and TRBJ2-7; 9 bases match TRBD1. The germline V gene has CDR1 MDHEN and CDR2 SYDVKM. The CDR3 extends over 14 amino acids. Trimming took 1 base from V and 5 from J; bases not matched to a gene: 3. The CDR3 here is CASSLSQGAHEQYF. The CDR3 DNA reads as TGTGCCAGCAGTTTATCACAGGGGGCACACGAGCAGTACTTC.

The J gene is TRBJ2-1, the V gene TRBV12-5; 7 nucleotides agree with TRBD2. The CDR3 loop spans 17 amino acids. Germline V gives CDR1 LGHNT, CDR2 FRNRAP. The V gene end was trimmed by 0 bases and the J gene end by 0 bases; junction bases not matched to a gene: 5. CDR3 sequence reads: CASGLVSGASSYNEQFF. In nucleotides, the CDR3 is TGTGCTAGTGGTTTGGTAAGCGGGGCCAGCTCCTACAATGAGCAGTTCTTC.

The chain carries TRBV7-9 and TRBJ2-7; TRBD2 matches at 8 bases. The junction had 3 bases not matched to a gene; V was cut back by 0 bases and J by 2 bases. Germline CDR1 and CDR2: SEHNR and FQNEAQ (reference sequence). This CDR3 contains 15 residues. The CDR3 region is CASSLASGKTYEQYF. DNA of the CDR3: TGTGCCAGCAGCTTAGCTAGCGGGAAAACCTACGAGCAGTACTTC. The full variable domain, in which reference TRBV7-9 and TRBJ2-7 provide the parts outside the CDR3, is DTGVSQNPRHKITKRGQNVTFRCDPISEHNRLYWYRQTLGQGPEFLTYFQNEAQLEKSRLLSDRFSAERPKGSFSTLEIQRTEQGDSAMYLCASSLASGKTYEQYFGPGTRLTVT.

This sequence joins TRBV12-3 or TRBV12-4 and TRBJ2-6; D gene unclear. The V and J ends lost 3 bases and 4 bases respectively, with 4 bases between them. The CDR3 sequence is 13 residues long. As DNA, the CDR3 is TGTGCCAGCAGTTTTTCCGGGGCCAACGTCCTGACTTTC. It encodes CASSFSGANVLTF.

The chain has TRBV7-3 and TRBJ2-1; D might be TRBD2 (6 bases). The V gene lost 5 bases and the J gene lost 7 bases, with 24 bases spanning the gap. The length of the CDR3 is 17 residues. CDR1 and CDR2 from the germline V gene are SGHTA and FQGTGA. The CDR3 coding sequence is TGTGCCAGCAGCCCGTCTACGGGCGGCGGGCGGGGAAATGAGCAGTTCTTC. It codes for CASSPSTGGGRGNEQFF.

V is TRBV4-3 and J is TRBJ2-3; TRBD2 aligns across 7 bases. This CDR3 comprises 18 residues. Germline V gives CDR1 LGHNA, CDR2 YSLEER. The J segment lost 9 bases and the V segment lost 5 bases, leaving 23 bases of the junction unmatched. CDR3 protein: CASSGRLRALRGGGTQYF. The CDR3 coding sequence is TGCGCCAGCAGCGGCCGCTTAAGGGCCCTACGTGGGGGGGGGACGCAGTATTTT.

V gene TRBV12-5 combines with J gene TRBJ1-6; D perhaps matches TRBD1 (6 bases). This CDR3 is built from 14 residues. From germline, CDR1 is LGHNT and CDR2 FRNRAP. V was pared by 1 base and J by 10 bases, with 11 bases between. The CDR3 here is CASGLETGLSPLHF. The CDR3 nucleotides are TGTGCTAGTGGTTTGGAAACAGGGTTATCACCCCTCCACTTT.

This chain links TRBV25-1 with TRBJ1-1, with D hard to call. Trimming shortened V by 5 bases and J by 1 base, and 2 bases separated the two germline ends. The CDR3 covers 11 residues. Germline V gene sequence: CDR1 MGHDK, CDR2 SYGVNS. Here the CDR3 DNA reads TGTGCCAGCAGTACGAACACTGAAGCTTTCTTT. Translation gives CASSTNTEAFF.

This chain connects TRBV11-2 to TRBJ1-1; D is ambiguous. This CDR3 spans 12 amino acids. In germline, CDR1 is SGHAT, CDR2 FQNNGV. V gave up 2 bases and J gave up 6 bases, with 7 bases separating them. CDR3 protein: CASSLFTSEAFF. The CDR3 coding sequence is TGTGCCAGCAGCTTATTTACCTCTGAAGCTTTCTTT.

The gene calls are TRBV12-3 or TRBV12-4 and TRBJ1-1, with TRBD1 as a possible D gene (6 bases). Trimming removed 7 bases at V and 1 base at J, with 10 bases between. The length of the CDR3 is 13 residues. This CDR3 reads CASTLTGNTEAFF. CDR3 coding DNA: TGTGCCAGCACCCTGACAGGGAACACTGAAGCTTTCTTT.

The genes are TRBV28 and TRBJ1-2; D is uncertain. The germline gives CDR1 MDHEN, CDR2 SYDVKM. This CDR3 region has 14 residues. The V gene lost 8 bases and the J gene lost 0 bases, with 13 bases spanning the gap. CDR3 nucleotide sequence: TGTGCCAGCTGGGTCGCCGGAACTAACTATGGCTACACCTTC. This gives the protein CASWVAGTNYGYTF.

V and J are TRBV27 and TRBJ2-7, with TRBD2 identical over 9 bases. The CDR3 has 15 residues. The J segment lost 2 bases and the V segment lost 5 bases, leaving 7 bases of the junction unmatched. From germline, CDR1 is MNHEY and CDR2 SMNVEV (reference sequence). The CDR3 protein is CASSPIPSGTYEQYF. CDR3 DNA sequence: TGTGCCAGCAGTCCCATCCCTAGCGGGACCTACGAGCAGTACTTC.

The rearrangement uses TRBV7-9 and TRBJ2-7, with D perhaps TRBD1 (5 bases). V was trimmed by 2 bases and J by 5 bases, leaving 10 bases between them. Germline CDR1 and CDR2: SEHNR and FQNEAQ (reference sequence). CDR3 length: 13 residues. Written as DNA, the CDR3 is TGTGCCAGCAGCTTATTGGGGCCCAACGAGCAGTACTTC. It is translated as CASSLLGPNEQYF.

The CDR3 is CASSHRTTRAIDEQFF. CDR3 bases: TGTGCCAGCAGCCACCGGACAACAAGAGCCATCGATGAGCAGTTCTTC. The chain couples TRBV13 to TRBJ2-1; TRBD1 might be the D (5 bases). V was clipped by 5 bases and J by 8 bases, with 22 bases between them. From germline, CDR1 is PRHDT and CDR2 FYEKMQ (reference sequence). This CDR3 has 16 residues. Variable domain in full (rest from reference TRBV13 and TRBJ2-1): AAGVIQSPRHLIKEKRETATLKCYPIPRHDTVYWYQQGPGQDPQFLISFYEKMQSDKGSIPDRFSAQQFSDYHSELNMSSLELGDSALYFCASSHRTTRAIDEQFFGPGTRLTVL.

The genes are TRBV27 and TRBJ2-7, with no clear D. The germline gives CDR1 MNHEY, CDR2 SMNVEV (reference sequence). Trimming stripped 6 bases from V and 0 bases from J, with 12 bases between. This CDR3 region has 14 residues. The CDR3 nucleotides are TGTGCCAGCAGCCCGGGCCCGAGCTCCTACGAGCAGTACTTC. Translated, it gives CASSPGPSSYEQYF.

The chain uses TRBV24-1 and TRBJ2-1; possible D gene TRBD2, 6 bases. Trimming stripped 5 bases from V and 4 bases from J, with 14 bases between. CDR3 length: 15 residues. The germline V gene has CDR1 KGHDR and CDR2 SFDVKD. Here the CDR3 DNA reads TGTGCCACCAGTGGGCCCCGGGACTCATACAATGAGCAGTTCTTC. Protein: CATSGPRDSYNEQFF.